This T cell receptor (beta chain) was sequenced during a study of shared clonotypes between healthy human individuals. In the study overall: In total, the donors were two women and a few men aged 18 to 49. Study-wide results and limits: Non-shared clonotypes were found to have lower generation probabilities than the clonotypes that were shared by all four of the sorted-subset donors. Across subsets, estimated richness was generally greater for naive than for memory populations.

The CDR3 is made up of 17 amino acids. V trimming: 5 bases; J trimming: 1 base; junction bases outside the gene matches: 2. Germline loops: CDR1 SGHTA, CDR2 FQGTGA. As to this clone: The antigen remains undetermined.

Every contributor of samples was a Caucasian grown-up residing in Nashville, Tennessee. The repertoire was sequenced with immunoSEQ multiplex PCR; TCRdb's copy has only in-frame clones and lacks some. There are around 1,000,000 clones in the sample; approximately 80% occur only once, and 0.89% lies in the top ten. The sequenced material came from memory CD4+ T cells from PBMCs. The subset here: CD45RA-negative fraction. The source is a man between 18 and 35 years old in good health. Some clones in this sample may be carry-over from other donors' samples. J is TRBJ2-1 and V is TRBV7-3; 16 bases align to TRBD2. The CDR3 coding sequence is TGTGCCAGCAGCCTGGGACTAGCGGGAGGGTCCTACAATGAGCAGTTCTTC. Protein sequence: CASSLGLAGGSYNEQFF. The entire variable domain, with the rest obtained from reference TRBV7-3 and TRBJ2-1, is as follows: GAGVSQTPSNKVTEKGKYVELRCDPISGHTALYWYRQSLGQGPEFLIYFQGTGAADDSGLPNDRFFAVRPEGSVSTLKIQRTERGDSAVYLCASSLGLAGGSYNEQFFGPGTRLTVL.